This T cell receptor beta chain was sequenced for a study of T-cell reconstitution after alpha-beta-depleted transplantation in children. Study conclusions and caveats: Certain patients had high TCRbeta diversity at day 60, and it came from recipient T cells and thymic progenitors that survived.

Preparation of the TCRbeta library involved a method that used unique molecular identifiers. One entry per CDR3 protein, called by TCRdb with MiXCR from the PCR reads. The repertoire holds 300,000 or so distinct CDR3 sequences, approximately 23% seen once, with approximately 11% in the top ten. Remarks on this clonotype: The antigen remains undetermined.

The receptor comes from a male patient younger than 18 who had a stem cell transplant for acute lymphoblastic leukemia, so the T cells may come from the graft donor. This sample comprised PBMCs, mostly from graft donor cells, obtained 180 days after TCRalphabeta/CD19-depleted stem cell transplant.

This chain's CDR3 is CASSPAGGSYGYTF. The CDR3 region has the DNA TGCGCCAGCAGCCCCGCCGGGGGCTCCTATGGCTACACCTTC. The chain has TRBV4-1 and TRBJ1-2; possible D gene TRBD1, 6 bases. The CDR3 is made up of 14 amino acids. Trimming stripped 4 bases from V and 4 bases from J, with 13 bases between. CDR1 MGHRA and CDR2 YSYEKL come from the germline V gene.